This entry lists 22 T cell receptor beta chains sequenced from one sample in a study of T cells in Graves' hyperthyroidism and ophthalmopathy (dated by TCRdb to 2018 to 2020). The library relied on multiplex PCR. Instrument on record: Illumina HiSeq 2000. Amplification of TCR beta CDR3 regions was carried out from RNA transcripts. For the first round of RT-PCR on the TCR CDR3, the HTBI primer set was used together with the Qiagen OneStep RT-PCR kit. TCRdb ran its own pipeline on the public reads, namely fastp trimming at Q25 and MiXCR clone calling, and kept in-frame beta chains. Identical CDR3 protein sequences are pooled into one entry, listed with their most common genes and DNA. The sample table records hundreds of thousands of distinct CDR3 sequences; 38% of these occur just once. About 8.9% of the sample lies in the top ten. The sample comprised blood. The receptors were sampled from a man younger than 30 with Graves' hyperthyroidism.

The J gene is TRBJ2-5, the V gene TRBV9; TRBD2 matches 7 bases. The ends lost 5 bases at V and 2 bases at J; junction bases unmatched: 15. CDR1 and CDR2 (germline): SGDLS, YYNGEE. The CDR3 is made up of 17 amino acids. The CDR3 is CASSAFGRTEGQETQYF. CDR3 in DNA: TGTGCCAGCAGTGCCTTCGGGAGGACCGAAGGTCAAGAGACCCAGTACTTC.

Remarks on this clonotype: One end of the junction does not line up with germline, which may come from a read error. V is TRBV7-9 and J is TRBJ1-5; no definite D call. The CDR3 spans 16 residues. CDR1 is SEHNR and CDR2 is FQNEAQ in the germline V gene (reference sequence). This chain's CDR3 is CASSQDRFPVYQPQHF. Written as DNA, the CDR3 is TGCGCCAGCAGCCAAGATCGGTTTCCAGTCTATCAGCCCCAGCATTTT. Based on the CDR3 plus reference TRBV7-9 and TRBJ1-5, the full variable domain is DTGVSQNPRHKITKRGQNVTFRCDPISEHNRLYWYRQTLGQGPEFLTYFQNEAQLEKSRLLSDRFSAERPKGSFSTLEIQRTEQGDSAMYLCASSQDRFPVYQPQHFGDGTRLSIL.

This clonotype was seen only once. V gene TRBV29-1 combines with J gene TRBJ2-6, with no clear D. Trimming cost V 4 bases and J 3 bases, with 10 bases left between them. The CDR3 covers 14 residues. Germline V gives CDR1 SQVTM, CDR2 ANQGSEA. CDR3 amino acids: CSVAQEYGANVLTF. In DNA form, the CDR3 reads TGCAGCGTTGCCCAGGAGTATGGGGCCAACGTCCTGACTTTC. Variable domain in full (rest from reference TRBV29-1 and TRBJ2-6): SAVISQKPSRDICQRGTSLTIQCQVDSQVTMMFWYRQQPGQSLTLIATANQGSEATYESGFVIDKFPISRPNLTFSTLTVSNMSPEDSSIYLCSVAQEYGANVLTFGAGSRLTVL.

V and J are TRBV7-8 and TRBJ2-2, with 7 bases that match TRBD1. Looked up from germline, CDR1 is SGHVS and CDR2 is FQNEAQ. The CDR3 extends over 11 amino acids. With V trimmed by 8 bases and J by 7 bases, 1 base remained unmatched. In DNA form, the CDR3 reads TGTGCCAGCGCAGGGGGCGGGGAGCTGTTTTTT. This translates into CASAGGGELFF. Together with reference TRBV7-8 and TRBJ2-2, the CDR3 gives the full variable domain: GAGVSQSPRYKVAKRGQDVALRCDPISGHVSLFWYQQALGQGPEFLTYFQNEAQLDKSGLPSDRFFAERPEGSVSTLKIQRTQQEDSAVYLCASAGGGELFFGEGSRLTVL.

This clonotype was found many times. The rearrangement uses TRBV29-1 and TRBJ1-1; D gene uncertain. The V gene lost 4 bases and the J gene lost 0 bases, with 9 bases spanning the gap. This CDR3 spans 13 amino acids. From germline, CDR1 is SQVTM and CDR2 ANQGSEA. CDR3 region: CSVVERLNTEAFF. DNA for the CDR3: TGCAGCGTTGTGGAAAGATTGAACACTGAAGCTTTCTTT.

Here the CDR3 reads CATSSPGTGDSPLHF. The DNA for the CDR3 is TGTGCCACCAGCAGCCCGGGGACAGGCGATTCACCCCTCCACTTT. The rearrangement uses TRBV15 and TRBJ1-6; TRBD1 matches at 8 bases. This CDR3 comprises 15 residues. Germline trimming cut 3 bases from V and 8 bases from J; bases unmatched to any gene: 6. Germline V gene sequence: CDR1 LNHNV, CDR2 YYDKDF (reference sequence).

About this clonotype itself: One end of the junction fails to match germline, which may point to a read error. The chain joins TRBV5-5 to TRBJ2-7; tentatively, D is TRBD1 (6 bases). The CDR3 spans 12 residues. The germline CDR1 and CDR2 sequences are SGHKS and YYEKEE (reference sequence). In DNA, the CDR3 is TGCGCCAGCAGCGGACAGAGGAGTGAGCAGTACTTC. Its protein product is CASSGQRSEQYF.

The chain carries TRBV5-4 and TRBJ1-1; TRBD1 matches at 7 bases. This CDR3 has 13 amino acids. Germline CDR1 and CDR2: SGHNT and YYREEE (reference sequence). V lost 6 bases, J lost 6 bases, and 8 bases stayed unmatched. DNA for the CDR3: TGTGCCAGCACCCTAACGGGACAGTCTGAAGCTTTCTTT. Encoded protein: CASTLTGQSEAFF.

The chain couples TRBV4-3 to TRBJ2-5; 7 positions match TRBD1. The CDR3 loop spans 15 amino acids. The germline V gene has CDR1 LGHNA and CDR2 YSLEER. The J segment lost 1 base and the V segment lost 3 bases, leaving 5 bases of the junction unmatched. In nucleotides, the CDR3 is TGCGCCAGCAGCCACGGACAGGCCTCCCAAGAGACCCAGTACTTC. It is translated as CASSHGQASQETQYF.

This clonotype came up a few times. The chain employs TRBV19 and TRBJ1-5; D unclear. CDR1 and CDR2 (germline): LNHDA, SQIVND (reference sequence). V was cut by 2 bases and J by 1 base, with 9 bases left in between. This CDR3 is built from 15 residues. The chain's CDR3 is CASSIRLPSNQPQHF. For the CDR3, the DNA is TGTGCCAGTAGTATAAGGCTCCCGAGCAATCAGCCCCAGCATTTT.

Concerning this clonotype itself: This sequence may be a read error, since a much larger clone differs from it by one base. The chain employs TRBV5-6 and TRBJ2-5; TRBD2 matches at 8 bases. The germline V gene encodes CDR1 SGHDT and CDR2 YYEEEE. This CDR3 spans 16 amino acids. V gave up 0 bases and J gave up 4 bases; unmatched junction bases: 8. The CDR3 coding sequence is TGTGCCAGCAGCTTGGAAGCGGGAGAGGTCCCAGAGACCCAGTACTTC. Its translation is CASSLEAGEVPETQYF.

The V gene is TRBV5-1, the J gene TRBJ2-2; tentatively, D is TRBD1 (5 bases). Looked up from germline, CDR1 is SGHRS and CDR2 is YFSETQ. This CDR3 is built from 14 residues. The germline V and J ends were trimmed by 4 bases and 3 bases, with 10 bases remaining between them. This chain's CDR3 is CASSRQIYTGELFF. The CDR3 DNA reads as TGCGCCAGCAGCCGACAGATCTACACCGGGGAGCTGTTTTTT.

The chain uses TRBV20-1 and TRBJ1-5; 7 bases map to TRBD1. This CDR3 comprises 17 residues. Germline trimming cut 4 bases from V and 0 bases from J; bases unmatched to any gene: 12. Germline V CDR1 and CDR2: DFQATT, SNEGSKA (reference sequence). The CDR3 sequence: CSAIDRVRGYSNQPQHF. CDR3 bases: TGCAGTGCTATAGACAGGGTGAGAGGGTATAGCAATCAGCCCCAGCATTTT.

As for this clonotype: The germline gene is not matched at one end of the junction; a read error may be the cause. The V and J genes are TRBV2 and TRBJ1-5; a weak D match, TRBD1 (6 bases). The CDR3 is 14 amino acids. Germline lookup yields CDR1 SNHLY and CDR2 FYNNEI. The CDR3 bases are TGTACCAGCAGTGATAGGGGGAGCAATCAGCCCCAGCATTTT. This codes for CTSSDRGSNQPQHF.

Ten or more counts support this clonotype. This sequence joins TRBV20-1 and TRBJ1-2; D ambiguous. The V gene lost 3 bases and the J gene lost 8 bases, with 13 bases spanning the gap. CDR1 DFQATT and CDR2 SNEGSKA come from the germline V gene (reference sequence). The CDR3 consists of 12 residues. DNA of the CDR3: TGCAGTGCTAGTCCCGGGGTCATAGGCTACACCTTC. This codes for CSASPGVIGYTF.

This clonotype was found a few times. The chain recombines TRBV9 with TRBJ2-3, with D perhaps TRBD2 (7 bases). V lost 0 bases and J 3 bases, leaving 11 bases between the germline ends. The germline V gene has CDR1 SGDLS and CDR2 YYNGEE. CDR3 size: 15 residues. CDR3 coding DNA: TGTGCCAGCAGCGTAGAGGGGGGGCCTACAGATACGCAGTATTTT. This encodes CASSVEGGPTDTQYF.

The gene calls are TRBV15 and TRBJ2-7; 12 bases fit TRBD2. The V and J ends lost 5 bases and 9 bases, in that order; junction bases with no gene match: 11. The V gene's germline CDR1 is LNHNV and CDR2 YYDKDF (reference sequence). The CDR3 runs to 15 residues. CDR3 protein: CATSSGLAGQAGQYF. The CDR3 coding sequence is TGTGCCACCAGCTCCGGACTAGCGGGACAAGCTGGGCAGTACTTC.

This chain joins TRBV20-1 and TRBJ1-5, with TRBD1 identical over 8 bases. In germline, CDR1 is DFQATT, CDR2 SNEGSKA (reference sequence). Trimming took 2 bases from V and 7 from J; bases not matched to a gene: 10. This CDR3 is 15 amino acids long. CDR3 in DNA: TGCAGTGCTAGACCCTTAGGACAGGGAGGGCAGCCCCAGCATTTT. It encodes CSARPLGQGGQPQHF.

The V gene is TRBV14, the J gene TRBJ2-7; maybe TRBD1 (6 bases). Germline loops: CDR1 SGHDN, CDR2 FVKESK. CDR3 length: 16 amino acids. V was clipped by 0 bases and J by 2 bases, with 14 bases between them. CDR3 nucleotides: TGTGCCAGCAGCCAAGATGAGGGGGTACCTACCTACGAGCAGTACTTC. This gives the protein CASSQDEGVPTYEQYF.

This clonotype occurred a few times. This chain connects TRBV9 to TRBJ2-2, with D uncertain. Germline CDR1 and CDR2: SGDLS and YYNGEE. This CDR3 region has 16 residues. Deletions cut 5 bases from V and 0 bases from J, with 14 bases between. The CDR3 reads CASRSPAPANTGELFF. The CDR3 DNA follows: TGTGCCAGCAGATCGCCAGCGCCCGCGAACACCGGGGAGCTGTTTTTT.

The rearrangement links TRBV2 to TRBJ1-4; a possible D gene is TRBD1 (5 bases). This CDR3 region has 14 residues. With 5 bases removed from V and 8 bases from J, the gap between germline ends came to 15 bases. The V gene's germline CDR1 is SNHLY and CDR2 FYNNEI. The CDR3 nucleotides are TGTGCCAGCAGTCCAGACAAGGGACGCGAAAAACTGTTTTTT. It translates to CASSPDKGREKLFF. The entire variable domain, with the rest obtained from reference TRBV2 and TRBJ1-4, is as follows: EPEVTQTPSHQVTQMGQEVILRCVPISNHLYFYWYRQILGQKVEFLVSFYNNEISEKSEIFDDQFSVERPDGSNFTLKIRSTKLEDSAMYFCASSPDKGREKLFFGSGTQLSVL.

This clonotype was seen once. The V call is TRBV20-1, the J call TRBJ1-5; no firm D call. Germline values: CDR1 DFQATT, CDR2 SNEGSKA (reference sequence). The CDR3 consists of 12 residues. V lost 3 bases to trimming and J lost 6 bases, with 9 bases between them. The CDR3 region has the DNA TGCAGTGCTAGTGAGAGCGGTCAGCCCCAGCATTTT. Translated, it gives CSASESGQPQHF.